This is a list of T cell receptor beta chains from one sample in a study of blood T cell repertoires in COVID-19. Method: immunoSEQ multiplex PCR; TCRdb's copy keeps in-frame clones and lacks some. The sample records about 170,000 clones, about 87% being singletons. Sequenced: peripheral blood. Source of these receptors: a man between 18 and 35 years old with active or convalescent COVID-19. Both conserved end residues are part of each CDR3. Each record gives: V gene, D gene, J gene, CDR3 length, clone size, CDR3 protein, CDR3 DNA. A D gene is named only where the DNA matches it firmly. Only part of the rows carry a size: once, few, many, or a class if the clone is expanded.

TRBV5-1,TRBD1,TRBJ1-1,13,once,CASAGTVNTEAFF,TGCGCCAGCGCAGGGACAGTAAACACTGAAGCTTTCTTT
TRBV7-2,NA,TRBJ1-3,15,NA,CASSLAPGAGNTIYF,TGTGCCAGCAGCTTAGCCCCTGGAGCTGGAAACACCATATATTTT
TRBV11-1,NA,TRBJ2-4,14,NA,CASSSQTVKNIQYF,TGTGCCAGCAGCTCGCAGACTGTCAAAAACATTCAGTACTTC
TRBV12-3/TRBV12-4,TRBD1,TRBJ2-1,12,NA,CASSLEGGKQFF,TGTGCCAGCAGTTTGGAAGGGGGCAAGCAGTTCTTC
TRBV11-2,NA,TRBJ1-2,17,NA,CASSLLLGNGFNYGYTF,TGTGCCAGCAGCCTCCTACTAGGGAATGGGTTTAACTATGGCTACACCTTC
TRBV5-1,NA,TRBJ2-1,14,NA,CASSADSSYNEQFF,TGCGCCAGCAGCGCGGACAGCTCCTACAATGAGCAGTTCTTC
TRBV2,TRBD2,TRBJ2-2,14,NA,CASRGGRNTGELFF,TGTGCCAGCCGAGGCGGGAGGAACACCGGGGAGCTGTTTTTT
TRBV6-1,NA,TRBJ1-1,13,NA,CASSDRQDTEAFF,TGTGCCAGCAGTGACAGGCAGGACACTGAAGCTTTCTTT
TRBV25-1,NA,TRBJ2-1,13,NA,CASSPSSRGEQFF,TGTGCCAGCAGTCCCTCAAGTCGGGGTGAGCAGTTCTTC
TRBV27,TRBD1,TRBJ2-3,16,NA,CASSSLQGRGTDTQYF,TGTGCCAGCAGTTCTTTACAGGGGCGGGGCACAGATACGCAGTATTTT
TRBV28,TRBD1,TRBJ1-4,16,NA,CASSLMGGDRGEKLFF,TGTGCCAGCAGTTTAATGGGAGGGGACAGGGGTGAAAAACTGTTTTTT
TRBV5-6,NA,TRBJ1-1,18,once,CASSSEVGLDPMNTEAFF,TGTGCCAGCAGTTCTGAGGTCGGTCTGGATCCGATGAACACTGAAGCTTTCTTT
TRBV18,TRBD1,TRBJ1-6,14,few,CASSPLDRDSPLHF,TGTGCCAGCTCACCACTTGACAGGGATTCACCCCTCCACTTT
TRBV7-9,TRBD2,TRBJ2-3,19,NA,CASTSIAGAHPTSTDTQYF,TGTGCCAGCACCAGCATAGCGGGAGCACACCCAACCTCCACAGATACGCAGTATTTT
TRBV28,NA,TRBJ1-2,13,NA,CASSLRDIYGYTF,TGTGCCAGCAGTTTAAGGGACATTTATGGCTACACCTTC
TRBV2,TRBD1,TRBJ2-7,16,NA,CASSGPPGQGIYEQYF,TGTGCCAGCAGTGGACCGCCGGGACAGGGCATATACGAGCAGTACTTC
TRBV10-2,TRBD1,TRBJ1-3,15,NA,CASSGEGQGENTIYF,TGCGCCAGCAGTGGCGAGGGACAGGGAGAGAACACCATATATTTT
TRBV11-2,NA,TRBJ1-4,15,NA,CASSSPGAGEEKLFF,TGTGCCAGCAGCTCACCCGGGGCGGGAGAGGAAAAACTGTTTTTT
TRBV28,TRBD2,TRBJ2-7,16,NA,CASSLSPGLAGYEQYF,TGTGCCAGCAGTCTTTCCCCGGGACTAGCGGGTTACGAGCAGTACTTC
TRBV18,TRBD1,TRBJ1-3,16,NA,CASSPGTVSSGNTIYF,TGTGCCAGCTCACCAGGGACAGTTAGCTCTGGAAACACCATATATTTT
TRBV6-4,NA,TRBJ2-3,10,NA,CASTTDTQYF,TGTGCCAGCACGACAGATACGCAGTATTTT
TRBV2,NA,TRBJ1-5,14,NA,CASSEQEVAQPQHF,TGTGCCAGCAGTGAACAGGAGGTTGCTCAGCCCCAGCATTTT
TRBV7-8,NA,TRBJ1-6,13,NA,CASSIDRYSPLHF,TGTGCCAGCAGCATCGACAGATATTCACCCCTCCACTTT
TRBV19,NA,TRBJ1-5,15,few,CASTTIGGGREPQHF,TGTGCCAGTACCACCATCGGCGGGGGTAGAGAGCCCCAGCATTTT
TRBV10-2,NA,TRBJ1-4,14,NA,CASSESLRDEKLFF,TGCGCCAGCAGTGAGTCGCTCAGGGATGAAAAACTGTTTTTT
TRBV6-6,NA,TRBJ1-1,15,NA,CASSYSLGADTEAFF,TGTGCCAGCAGTTACTCGCTGGGCGCAGACACTGAAGCTTTCTTT
TRBV7-9,NA,TRBJ2-3,12,NA,CASSPSTDTQYF,TGTGCCAGCAGCCCGAGCACAGATACGCAGTATTTT
TRBV11-2,TRBD2,TRBJ2-3,15,NA,CASSLNAGVTDTQYF,TGTGCCAGCAGCTTAAACGCGGGGGTCACAGATACGCAGTATTTT
TRBV3-1/TRBV3-2,TRBD1,TRBJ1-1,15,NA,CASSQEPGTGVRAFF,TGTGCCAGCAGCCAAGAACCCGGGACAGGGGTCCGAGCTTTCTTT
TRBV2,NA,TRBJ1-1,13,NA,CASKSSEFTEAFF,TGTGCCAGCAAGTCTTCGGAGTTCACTGAAGCTTTCTTT
TRBV19,TRBD1,TRBJ1-2,12,NA,CASTTTGALYTF,TGTGCCAGTACCACGACAGGGGCGCTCTACACCTTC
TRBV5-1,TRBD2,TRBJ2-3,17,NA,CASSQFIAGEGTDTQYF,TGCGCCAGCAGCCAGTTCATAGCGGGAGAGGGAACAGATACGCAGTATTTT
TRBV7-9,TRBD1,TRBJ1-1,14,NA,CASRGDRGETEAFF,TGTGCCAGCAGAGGGGACAGGGGAGAAACTGAAGCTTTCTTT
TRBV24-1,TRBD1,TRBJ2-2,16,NA,CATSDPGQGDTGELFF,TGTGCCACCAGTGATCCGGGACAGGGCGACACCGGGGAGCTGTTTTTT
TRBV7-6,NA,TRBJ1-1,13,NA,CASSLAGATEAFF,TGTGCCAGCAGCTTAGCGGGGGCGACTGAAGCTTTCTTT
TRBV7-2,NA,TRBJ1-1,15,NA,CASSLGQGGGDEAFF,TGTGCCAGCAGCTTAGGTCAGGGAGGGGGAGATGAAGCTTTCTTT
TRBV29-1,NA,TRBJ1-1,14,once,CSVTGRLEYTEAFF,TGCAGCGTCACAGGGCGGTTGGAGTACACTGAAGCTTTCTTT
TRBV7-2,NA,TRBJ2-1,16,NA,CASSLGGAEGYNEQFF,TGTGCCAGCAGCCTCGGAGGAGCGGAGGGGTACAATGAGCAGTTCTTC
TRBV4-1,TRBD2,TRBJ2-7,16,NA,CASSQDEGLAGDEQYF,TGCGCCAGCAGCCAAGATGAGGGACTAGCGGGAGACGAGCAGTACTTC
TRBV19,NA,TRBJ2-5,13,NA,CASSPSTGETQYF,TGTGCCAGTAGTCCGAGTACCGGAGAGACCCAGTACTTC
TRBV28,TRBD1,TRBJ1-1,14,NA,CASRHGQGSAEAFF,TGTGCCAGCAGACACGGACAGGGCTCGGCTGAAGCTTTCTTT
TRBV6-5,NA,TRBJ2-5,15,NA,CASSYNGGDQETQYF,TGTGCCAGCAGTTACAACGGGGGAGACCAAGAGACCCAGTACTTC
TRBV6-6,TRBD1,TRBJ1-2,15,NA,CASSYGQTGWYGYTF,TGTGCCAGCAGTTATGGTCAGACAGGGTGGTATGGCTACACCTTC
TRBV6-6,TRBD1,TRBJ2-7,14,NA,CASSFGAGGYEQYF,TGTGCCAGCAGTTTCGGGGCAGGGGGCTACGAGCAGTACTTC
TRBV7-2,NA,TRBJ1-1,14,NA,CASSLRQANTEAFF,TGTGCCAGCAGCTTACGACAGGCAAACACTGAAGCTTTCTTT
TRBV4-1,NA,TRBJ2-7,18,NA,CASSQEGPKGGYSYEQYF,TGCGCCAGCAGCCAAGAGGGGCCTAAGGGAGGTTATTCCTACGAGCAGTACTTC
TRBV7-2,NA,TRBJ1-1,17,NA,CASSFPRGGGLNTEAFF,TGTGCCAGCAGCTTCCCGAGAGGGGGGGGTTTAAACACTGAAGCTTTCTTT
TRBV4-2,TRBD2,TRBJ2-1,17,NA,CASSQEEAGGPYNEQFF,TGTGCCAGCAGCCAGGAGGAAGCGGGAGGGCCCTACAATGAGCAGTTCTTC
TRBV27,NA,TRBJ2-5,15,NA,CASSFGVADQETQYF,TGTGCCAGCAGTTTTGGAGTAGCGGACCAAGAGACCCAGTACTTC
TRBV3-1/TRBV3-2,TRBD2,TRBJ2-7,14,NA,CASSHLRGGYEQYF,TGTGCCAGCAGCCACCTACGGGGGGGCTACGAGCAGTACTTC
TRBV6-6,NA,TRBJ1-1,11,NA,CASLGATEAFF,TGTGCCAGCCTAGGGGCCACTGAAGCTTTCTTT
TRBV19,TRBD1,TRBJ2-1,14,NA,CASSATGGYNEQFF,TGTGCCAGTAGTGCAACAGGGGGCTACAATGAGCAGTTCTTC
TRBV27,NA,TRBJ1-6,13,once,CASSTGYNSPLHF,TGTGCCAGCTCGACAGGCTATAATTCACCCCTCCACTTT
TRBV15,NA,TRBJ1-6,15,NA,CATSRDWGDGSPLHF,TGTGCCACCAGCAGAGACTGGGGAGATGGATCACCCCTCCACTTT
TRBV6-5,NA,TRBJ1-1,14,once,CASSTVGAGVEAFF,TGTGCCAGCAGTACGGTGGGGGCAGGGGTTGAAGCTTTCTTT
TRBV4-1,NA,TRBJ1-2,17,NA,CASRLIPLQRSSYGYTF,TGCGCCAGCAGACTTATCCCTCTGCAGCGAAGCAGCTATGGCTACACCTTC
TRBV3-1/TRBV3-2,NA,TRBJ1-1,14,NA,CASSQGWGGTEAFF,TGTGCCAGCAGCCAAGGTTGGGGGGGGACTGAAGCTTTCTTT